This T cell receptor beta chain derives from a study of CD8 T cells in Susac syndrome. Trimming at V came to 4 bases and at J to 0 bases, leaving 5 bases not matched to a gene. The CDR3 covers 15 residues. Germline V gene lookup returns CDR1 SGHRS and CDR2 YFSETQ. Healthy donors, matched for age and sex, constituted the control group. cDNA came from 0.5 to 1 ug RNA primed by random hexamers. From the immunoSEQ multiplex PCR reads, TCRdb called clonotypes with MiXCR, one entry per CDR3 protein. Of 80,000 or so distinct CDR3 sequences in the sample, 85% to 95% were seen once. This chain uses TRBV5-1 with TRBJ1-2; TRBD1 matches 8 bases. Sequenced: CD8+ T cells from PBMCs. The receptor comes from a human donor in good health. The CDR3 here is CASSPGTGSNYGYTF. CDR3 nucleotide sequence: TGCGCCAGCAGCCCGGGGACAGGTTCTAACTATGGCTACACCTTC.